This passage covers 22 T cell receptor beta chains from one sample sequenced in a study of blood T cells in healthy people across ages. It was with a sample-barcoded 5' primer and a J-beta primer mix that a second PCR of about 6 to 11 cycles was run. Via MiXCR, TCRdb re-called the 5' RACE reads, giving one row per CDR3 protein. Of approximately 770,000 distinct CDR3 sequences in the sample, roughly 64% were seen once. The specimen was blood. Source of these receptors: a young man in good health.

This clonotype has more than one count but fewer than ten. The rearrangement joins TRBV20-1 to TRBJ2-1, with TRBD2 matching 14 bases. The junction had 7 bases not matched to a gene; V was cut back by 5 bases and J by 7 bases. This CDR3 contains 15 residues. CDR1 and CDR2 (germline): DFQATT, SNEGSKA (reference sequence). The CDR3 loop reads CSASTGTSGGNEQFF. The CDR3 nucleotides read TGCAGTGCTTCCACCGGGACTAGCGGGGGAAATGAGCAGTTCTTC.

The chain carries TRBV5-1 and TRBJ2-1; 9 nucleotides align to TRBD1. The germline V gene encodes CDR1 SGHRS and CDR2 YFSETQ. The CDR3 spans 15 residues. V gave up 0 bases and J gave up 5 bases; unmatched junction bases: 3. CDR3 loop: CASSLGQGVHNEQFF. CDR3 nucleotide sequence: TGCGCCAGCAGCTTGGGACAGGGGGTCCACAATGAGCAGTTCTTC. Combining the CDR3 with reference TRBV5-1 and TRBJ2-1 gives the whole variable domain KAGVTQTPRYLIKTRGQQVTLSCSPISGHRSVSWYQQTPGQGLQFLFEYFSETQRNKGNFPGRFSGRQFSNSRSEMNVSTLELGDSALYLCASSLGQGVHNEQFFGPGTRLTVL.

This clonotype was picked up a small number of times. The gene calls are TRBV7-9 and TRBJ1-2; D might be TRBD1 (5 bases). The V end lost 4 bases, the J end lost 12 bases, and 15 bases lay between the germline ends. This CDR3 region has 12 residues. Germline loops: CDR1 SEHNR, CDR2 FQNEAQ (reference sequence). CDR3 loop: CASSSPTRDDTF. CDR3 bases: TGTGCCAGCAGCTCACCCACCCGGGACGACACCTTC.

This clonotype came up a few times. This chain links TRBV3-1 with TRBJ1-2; 9 bases are shared with TRBD1. Germline CDR1 reads LGHDT; CDR2 reads YNNKEL (reference sequence). V dropped 5 bases and J dropped 3; count of bases not matched to a gene: 4. The CDR3 is 14 amino acids. The CDR3 loop reads CASSFRQGDYGYTF. CDR3 coding DNA: TGTGCCAGCAGCTTCAGACAGGGGGACTATGGCTACACCTTC.

This clonotype was detected only a few times. The chain combines TRBV18 with TRBJ2-7; 7 bases map to TRBD2. The CDR3 has 14 residues. J lost 5 bases, V lost 2 bases, and 6 bases had no gene match. In germline, CDR1 is KGHSH, CDR2 LQKENI. The CDR3 DNA follows: TGTGCCAGCTCACCAGAGGCGGGAGCCCACGAGCAGTACTTC. Translated: CASSPEAGAHEQYF.

The CDR3 spells CASGPGQGEQFF. CDR3 bases: TGCGCCAGCGGGCCGGGACAGGGAGAGCAGTTCTTC. V and J are TRBV5-1 and TRBJ2-1, with 9 nucleotides matching TRBD1. The CDR3 totals 12 residues. The V segment lost 7 bases and the J segment 10 bases; nucleotides outside the gene matches: 6. Germline-derived CDR1 and CDR2 are SGHRS and YFSETQ.

A remark on this clonotype: One junction end does not reproduce the germline sequence, and a read error may be involved. The chain uses TRBV20-1 and TRBJ2-7; possible D gene TRBD1, 6 bases. This CDR3 contains 15 residues. Germline V gene lookup returns CDR1 DFQATT and CDR2 SNEGSKA (reference sequence). The CDR3: CSARDPRGSSYERYF. CDR3 coding DNA: TGCAGTGCTAGAGATCCCAGGGGTAGTAGCTACGAGCGGTACTTC.

V usage is TRBV12-3 or TRBV12-4 and J usage is TRBJ1-2, with 11 bases lining up with TRBD1. The junction had 5 bases not matched to a gene; V was cut back by 1 base and J by 4 bases. The CDR3 totals 16 residues. CDR3 protein: CASSLGTGGAGYGYTF. For the CDR3, the DNA is TGTGCCAGCAGTTTAGGGACAGGGGGCGCCGGCTATGGCTACACCTTC.

This chain uses TRBV21-1 with TRBJ2-5; TRBD2, as called in the table, went unchecked against the DNA. Matching the DNA end better, TRBJ2-7 makes the J call doubtful. TRBV21-1 is assigned pseudogene status. The CDR3 spans 17 residues. CDR3 sequence: CASRELAGADLDYEQYF. CDR3 coding DNA: TGTGCCAGCCGGGAGCTAGCGGGGGCCGACCTAGACTACGAGCAGTACTTC.

V gene TRBV29-1 combines with J gene TRBJ1-1; D unresolved. V shed 4 bases and J shed 0 bases, with 9 bases lying between them. The germline V gene encodes CDR1 SQVTM and CDR2 ANQGSEA. The CDR3 has 13 residues. CDR3 coding DNA: TGCAGCGTTGTGGAACAGATGAACACTGAAGCTTTCTTT. Protein sequence: CSVVEQMNTEAFF.

The rearrangement links TRBV6-2 or TRBV6-3 to TRBJ2-7, with a tentative D call TRBD1 (6 bases). The CDR3 loop spans 15 amino acids. Germline CDR1 MNHEY, CDR2 SVGEGT. The V end lost 6 bases, the J end lost 3 bases, and 18 bases lay between the germline ends. The CDR3 DNA is TGTGCCAGCAGGGGGGCGGACAGAGCCTTCTACGAGCAGTACTTC. Translated: CASRGADRAFYEQYF.

The chain joins TRBV4-2 to TRBJ2-1; perhaps D is TRBD1 or TRBD2 (5 bases each). V lost 2 bases to trimming and J lost 7 bases, with 21 bases between them. The germline V gene encodes CDR1 LGHNA and CDR2 YNFKEQ. The length of the CDR3 is 17 residues. This CDR3 reads CASSQRGLGARGNEQFF. CDR3 nucleotides: TGTGCCAGCAGCCAAAGAGGGCTTGGGGCGAGGGGTAATGAGCAGTTCTTC.

This clonotype was seen only a few times. A read error may account for a junction end that differs from germline. The CDR3 nucleotides read TGTGCTACCAGCAGAGATCGAGGGACTCGGACCTACGAGCAGTACTTC. It yields the protein CATSRDRGTRTYEQYF. The chain uses TRBV15 and TRBJ2-7; D perhaps matches TRBD2 (6 bases). CDR3 length: 16 residues. The germline CDR1 and CDR2 sequences are LNHNV and YYDKDF (reference sequence).

The chain employs TRBV20-1 and TRBJ2-4, with 10 bases fitting TRBD1. The J call may be mistaken, given a closer DNA end match to TRBJ2-7. The CDR3 consists of 15 residues. Germline V CDR1 and CDR2: DFQATT, SNEGSKA (reference sequence). This CDR3 is CSATTPRQGADEQYF. DNA for the CDR3: TGCAGTGCTACAACTCCACGACAGGGGGCGGACGAGCAGTACTTC.

V and J are TRBV9 and TRBJ2-3, with 8 bases aligning to TRBD2. Germline CDR1 SGDLS, CDR2 YYNGEE. J lost 4 bases, V lost 0 bases, and 7 bases had no gene match. The CDR3 sequence is 16 residues long. The CDR3 region is CASSVAGLVPPDTQYF. The CDR3 bases are TGTGCCAGCAGCGTAGCGGGACTAGTCCCTCCAGATACGCAGTATTTT.

This clonotype was detected only a few times. The chain is built from TRBV9 and TRBJ2-5, with 11 bases identical to TRBD2. V shed 4 bases, J shed 2 bases, and the junction held 7 bases outside the gene matches. Per the germline V gene, CDR1 is SGDLS and CDR2 is YYNGEE. The length of the CDR3 is 16 residues. The CDR3 reads CASSISGTSGQETQYF. Written as DNA, the CDR3 is TGTGCCAGCAGCATATCCGGGACTAGCGGACAAGAGACCCAGTACTTC.

Points on this clonotype: This may come from a read error, since a much larger clone is one base off. This chain links TRBV5-6 with TRBJ2-5; TRBD2 agrees at 9 bases. This CDR3 is 15 amino acids long. V lost 0 bases, J lost 11 bases, and 11 bases stayed unmatched. Germline CDR1 reads SGHDT; CDR2 reads YYEEEE. Here the CDR3 reads CASSLEAGGYNEQYF. DNA for the CDR3: TGTGCCAGCAGCTTGGAAGCGGGAGGTTACAATGAGCAGTACTTC.

The chain employs TRBV5-1 and TRBJ2-3; D assignment may be TRBD1 or TRBD2 (5 bases each). There are 16 residues in the CDR3. Germline CDR1 reads SGHRS; CDR2 reads YFSETQ. The V gene lost 4 bases and the J gene lost 4 bases, with 19 bases spanning the gap. In DNA, the CDR3 is TGCGCCAGCAGCCCAGCAAGGGACCAACTCTCAGATACGCAGTATTTT. Its translation is CASSPARDQLSDTQYF.

The V call is TRBV6-2 or TRBV6-3, the J call TRBJ2-1; 7 bases align to TRBD1. Trimming at V came to 4 bases and at J to 8 bases, leaving 14 bases not matched to a gene. This CDR3 contains 16 residues. The germline CDR1 and CDR2 sequences are MNHEY and SVGEGT. This chain's CDR3 is CASSFPLRQGAHEQFF. In DNA form, the CDR3 reads TGTGCCAGCAGTTTCCCCCTCAGACAGGGTGCTCATGAGCAGTTCTTC.

The V call is TRBV11-1, the J call TRBJ1-1; D unresolved. This CDR3 region has 15 residues. Germline V lookup: CDR1 SGHAT, CDR2 FQDESV (reference sequence). Trimming left V 1 base short and J 2 bases short, with 11 bases between. CDR3 amino acids: CASSLDTEPNTEAFF. The DNA for the CDR3 is TGTGCCAGCAGCTTAGATACCGAACCTAACACTGAAGCTTTCTTT.

This sequence joins TRBV20-1 and TRBJ1-6; D remains unclear. Germline-derived CDR1 and CDR2 are DFQATT and SNEGSKA (reference sequence). The CDR3 is 16 residues long. V lost 0 bases and J 9 bases, leaving 18 bases between the germline ends. The CDR3 DNA reads as TGCAGTGCTAGAGATCTGCCGATAGAGACCCGTTCACCCCTCCACTTT. Protein sequence: CSARDLPIETRSPLHF.

This clonotype has a handful of counts. The CDR3 coding sequence is TGCAGTGCTGCCACCAATCGCCCTGGCGTCGGCGAGACCCAGTACTTC. Its protein product is CSAATNRPGVGETQYF. This sequence joins TRBV20-1 and TRBJ2-5; D is unresolved. Per germline, CDR1 DFQATT and CDR2 SNEGSKA (reference sequence). The CDR3 is made up of 16 amino acids. The V end lost 5 bases, the J end lost 5 bases, and 24 bases lay between the germline ends.